Sequencing of this T cell receptor beta chain was carried out in a study of technical replicates of blood from several donors. The protocol was immunoSEQ multiplex PCR, while the TCRdb copy is restricted to in-frame clones and leaves out a portion. The table has around 98,000 clones, roughly 95% seen once. Germline V gene lookup returns CDR1 SGHDN and CDR2 FVKESK. This CDR3 is built from 15 residues. J gave up 5 bases and V 0 bases, and 5 bases lay outside the gene matches. V and J are TRBV14 and TRBJ2-3; TRBD2 matches 7 bases. This receptor was obtained from a human donor in good health. Sequencing was carried out using T cells isolated from PBMCs. The DNA for the CDR3 is TGTGCCAGCAGCCAAGAGTGGGAGGGGATAGATACGCAGTATTTT. It encodes CASSQEWEGIDTQYF.